This is a list of T cell receptor beta chains from one sample in a study of blood T cell repertoires in COVID-19. Produced via immunoSEQ multiplex PCR; TCRdb's table is partial and in-frame only. The sample includes some 350,000 clones, roughly 86% of them seen just once. Material: PBMCs or T cells enriched from blood (not recorded which). All receptors derive from a woman in her thirties who had recovered from COVID-19. Both conserved end residues are trimmed from each CDR3.

len: 12
v_gene: TRBV6-5
j_gene: TRBJ2-1
CDR3aa: ASSPSGGTGEQF

len: 15
v_gene: TRBV6-4
j_gene: TRBJ1-6
CDR3aa: ASSEVAKRGYNSPLH

len: 12
v_gene: TRBV5-5
j_gene: TRBJ2-3
CDR3aa: ASSFAGGEDTQY

len: 11
v_gene: TRBV19
j_gene: TRBJ2-3
CDR3aa: ASSIQGTDTQY

len: 12
v_gene: TRBV27
j_gene: TRBJ2-4
CDR3aa: ASRIGGAKNIQY

len: 10
v_gene: TRBV7-2
j_gene: TRBJ2-1
CDR3aa: ASSLILHEQF

len: 11
v_gene: TRBV30
j_gene: TRBJ1-1
CDR3aa: AWSATLETEAF

len: 12
v_gene: TRBV19
j_gene: TRBJ1-5
CDR3aa: ASSFTQEHQPQH

len: 13
v_gene: TRBV7-9
j_gene: TRBJ2-3
CDR3aa: ASSLLTGAGDTQY

len: 13
v_gene: TRBV18
j_gene: TRBJ1-1
CDR3aa: ASSPPMGGNTEAF

len: 11
v_gene: TRBV28
j_gene: TRBJ1-4
CDR3aa: ASSPGTAEKLF

len: 17
v_gene: TRBV20-1
j_gene: TRBJ2-1
CDR3aa: SASSIGSSGGFSYNEQF

len: 13
v_gene: TRBV19
j_gene: TRBJ1-2
CDR3aa: ASSIPGQGNYGYT

len: 12
v_gene: TRBV5-1
j_gene: TRBJ1-1
CDR3aa: ASSWDIMNTEAF

len: 14
v_gene: TRBV6-1
j_gene: TRBJ1-2
CDR3aa: ASSEEIPGQITGYT

len: 13
v_gene: TRBV19
j_gene: TRBJ1-1
CDR3aa: ASSIPPQGGTEAF

len: 12
v_gene: TRBV14
j_gene: TRBJ2-7
CDR3aa: ASTKGIASYEQY

len: 13
v_gene: TRBV7-2
j_gene: TRBJ2-7
CDR3aa: ASSPGGTQPYEQY

len: 15
v_gene: TRBV6-2/TRBV6-3
j_gene: TRBJ2-7
CDR3aa: ASSYPSGGARSYEQY

len: 11
v_gene: TRBV4-1
j_gene: TRBJ1-4
CDR3aa: ASSQAIYGKLF

len: 14
v_gene: TRBV7-8
j_gene: TRBJ2-3
CDR3aa: ASSLELAGSTDTQY

len: 12
v_gene: TRBV5-1
j_gene: TRBJ1-1
CDR3aa: ASSVEGRDTEAF

len: 12
v_gene: TRBV29-1
j_gene: TRBJ1-1
CDR3aa: SVAGQRENTEAF

len: 15
v_gene: TRBV28
j_gene: TRBJ2-3
CDR3aa: ASSLLQGGGGTDTQY

len: 11
v_gene: TRBV7-9
j_gene: TRBJ1-6
CDR3aa: ASSPAGGGPLH

len: 11
v_gene: TRBV12-3/TRBV12-4
j_gene: TRBJ1-1
CDR3aa: ASSLVRGTEAF

len: 12
v_gene: TRBV28
j_gene: TRBJ1-4
CDR3aa: ASSLGPPDEKLF

len: 11
v_gene: TRBV18
j_gene: TRBJ1-1
CDR3aa: ASSPDRGTEAF

len: 13
v_gene: TRBV6-5
j_gene: TRBJ1-2
CDR3aa: ASSYGGAFDYGYT

len: 13
v_gene: TRBV19
j_gene: TRBJ1-3
CDR3aa: ASSISVNSGNTIY

len: 16
v_gene: TRBV11-2
j_gene: TRBJ1-1
CDR3aa: ASSLVGQGVRKDTEAF

len: 13
v_gene: TRBV2
j_gene: TRBJ1-6
CDR3aa: ASCRDRGPGSPLH

len: 10
v_gene: TRBV5-1
j_gene: TRBJ1-1
CDR3aa: ASSLAPGGAF

len: 15
v_gene: TRBV4-2
j_gene: TRBJ2-2
CDR3aa: ASSQELRQGYTGELF

len: 14
v_gene: TRBV6-2/TRBV6-3
j_gene: TRBJ2-5
CDR3aa: ASSYGTGGPQETQY

len: 12
v_gene: TRBV7-8
j_gene: TRBJ1-1
CDR3aa: ASSLDEGNTEAF

len: 11
v_gene: TRBV27
j_gene: TRBJ1-1
CDR3aa: ASSFAGNTEAF

len: 14
v_gene: TRBV7-9
j_gene: TRBJ2-1
CDR3aa: ASSPRGSGGYNEQF

len: 14
v_gene: TRBV9
j_gene: TRBJ2-7
CDR3aa: ASSPWMGTGTYEQY

len: 14
v_gene: TRBV5-1
j_gene: TRBJ2-3
CDR3aa: ASSLEAGGSTDTQY